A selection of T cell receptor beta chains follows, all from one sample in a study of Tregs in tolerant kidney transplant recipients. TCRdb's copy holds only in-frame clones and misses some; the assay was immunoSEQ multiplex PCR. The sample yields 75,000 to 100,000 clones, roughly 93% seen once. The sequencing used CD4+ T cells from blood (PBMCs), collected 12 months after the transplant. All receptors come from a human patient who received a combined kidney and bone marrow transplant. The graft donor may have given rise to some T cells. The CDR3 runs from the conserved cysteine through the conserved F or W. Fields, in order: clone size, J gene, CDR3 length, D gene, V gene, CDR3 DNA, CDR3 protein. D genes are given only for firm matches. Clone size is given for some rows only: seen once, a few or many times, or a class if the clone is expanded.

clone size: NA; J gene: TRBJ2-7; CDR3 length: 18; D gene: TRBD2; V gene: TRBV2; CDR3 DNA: TGTGCCAGCAGTCTGGGACTAGCGGGGGGCCGTAGCTCCTACGAGCAGTACTTC; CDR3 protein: CASSLGLAGGRSSYEQYF
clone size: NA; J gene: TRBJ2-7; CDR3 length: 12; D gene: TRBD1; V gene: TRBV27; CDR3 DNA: TGTGCCAGCAGTTTCACAGGGGATCGGCAGTACTTC; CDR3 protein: CASSFTGDRQYF
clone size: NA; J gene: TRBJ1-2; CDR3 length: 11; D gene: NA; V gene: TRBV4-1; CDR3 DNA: TGCGCCAGCAGCCAAGATTCGAGATACACCTTC; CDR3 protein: CASSQDSRYTF
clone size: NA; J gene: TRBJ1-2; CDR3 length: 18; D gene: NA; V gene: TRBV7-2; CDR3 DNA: TGTGCCAGCAGCTCACAGCCGGGACACGCATCCTCTAACTATGGCTACACCTTC; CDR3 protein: CASSSQPGHASSNYGYTF
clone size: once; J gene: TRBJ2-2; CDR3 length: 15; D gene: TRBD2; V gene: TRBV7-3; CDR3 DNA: TGTGCCAGCGGGCGGACCGGACTAGTATCCGGGGAGCTGTTTTTT; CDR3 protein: CASGRTGLVSGELFF
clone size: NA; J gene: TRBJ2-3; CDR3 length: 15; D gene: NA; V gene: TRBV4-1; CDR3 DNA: TGCGCCAGCAGCCACAAGCGGAACCCTCCAGATACGCAGTATTTT; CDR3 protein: CASSHKRNPPDTQYF
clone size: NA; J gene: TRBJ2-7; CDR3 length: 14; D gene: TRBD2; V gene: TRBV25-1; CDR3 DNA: TGTGCCAGCAGTGCGGGTGGCGGGAGTTACGAGCAGTACTTC; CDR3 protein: CASSAGGGSYEQYF
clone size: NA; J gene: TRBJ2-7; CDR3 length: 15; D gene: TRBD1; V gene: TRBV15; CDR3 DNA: TGTGCCACCAGCAGAGAAGGGACAGGCTCCTACGAGCAGTACTTC; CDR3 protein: CATSREGTGSYEQYF
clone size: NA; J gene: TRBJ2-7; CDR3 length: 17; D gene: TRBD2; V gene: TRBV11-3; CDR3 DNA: TGTGCCAGCAGCTTAGTCCGAGGCGGGAGGCAAGGGTACGAGCAGTACTTC; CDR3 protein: CASSLVRGGRQGYEQYF
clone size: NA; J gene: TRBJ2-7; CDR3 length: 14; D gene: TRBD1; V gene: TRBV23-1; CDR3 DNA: TGCGCCAGCAGTCACCGGACAGGCCGTTACGAGCAGTACTTC; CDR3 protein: CASSHRTGRYEQYF
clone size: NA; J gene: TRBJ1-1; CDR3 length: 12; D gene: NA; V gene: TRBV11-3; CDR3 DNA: TGTGCCAGCAGCTTATTCGCCAGCGTAGCTTTCTTT; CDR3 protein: CASSLFASVAFF
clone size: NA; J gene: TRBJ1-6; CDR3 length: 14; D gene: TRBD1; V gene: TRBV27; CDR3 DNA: TGTGCCAGCAGACGAGACAGGGTTTACTCACCCCTCCACTTT; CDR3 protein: CASRRDRVYSPLHF
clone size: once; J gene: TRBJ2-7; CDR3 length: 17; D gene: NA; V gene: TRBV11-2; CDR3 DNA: TGTGCCAGCAGCTTAAAATCGATCTCCCGGGGAGGCTACGAGCAGTACTTC; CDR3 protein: CASSLKSISRGGYEQYF
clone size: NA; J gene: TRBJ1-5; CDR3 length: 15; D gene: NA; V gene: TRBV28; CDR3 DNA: TGTGCCAGCAGTCCTCTGTTAGGGGGTAATCAGCCCCAGCATTTT; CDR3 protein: CASSPLLGGNQPQHF
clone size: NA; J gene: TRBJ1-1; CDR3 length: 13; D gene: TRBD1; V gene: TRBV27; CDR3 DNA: TGTGCCAGCAGTCTAAGACAGGGGGTCCGCGCTTTCTTT; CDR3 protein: CASSLRQGVRAFF
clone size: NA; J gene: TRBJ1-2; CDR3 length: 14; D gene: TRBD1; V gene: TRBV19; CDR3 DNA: TGTGCCAGTGACCGGACAGGGCGAGGCTATGGCTACACCTTC; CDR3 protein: CASDRTGRGYGYTF
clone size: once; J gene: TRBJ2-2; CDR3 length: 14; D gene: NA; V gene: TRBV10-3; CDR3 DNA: TGTGCCATCACAGGGAACCCTATAGGAGGGGAGCTGTTTTTT; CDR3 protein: CAITGNPIGGELFF
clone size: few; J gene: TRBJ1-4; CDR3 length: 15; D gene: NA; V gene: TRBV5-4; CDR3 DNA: TGTGCCAGCAGTTCTGAGTTGGCAACTAATGAAAAACTGTTTTTT; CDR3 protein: CASSSELATNEKLFF
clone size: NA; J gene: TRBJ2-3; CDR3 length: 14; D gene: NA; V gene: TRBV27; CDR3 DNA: TGTGCCAGCAGTTTCCGCAGGAGCACAGATACGCAGTATTTT; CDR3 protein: CASSFRRSTDTQYF
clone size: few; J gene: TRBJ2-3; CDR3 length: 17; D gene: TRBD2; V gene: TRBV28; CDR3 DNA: TGTGCCAGCACCCCTGTACTAGCGGGGGCCTACACAGATACGCAGTATTTT; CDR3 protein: CASTPVLAGAYTDTQYF
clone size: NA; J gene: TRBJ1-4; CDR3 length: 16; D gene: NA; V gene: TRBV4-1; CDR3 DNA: TGCGCCAGCAGCCAAGAGTTTGTAGGAATGAGGGAAAAACTGTTTTTT; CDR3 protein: CASSQEFVGMREKLFF
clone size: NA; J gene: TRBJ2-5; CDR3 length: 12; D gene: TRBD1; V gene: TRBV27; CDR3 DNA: TGTGCCAGCAGCCGGACAGGAGAGACCCAGTACTTC; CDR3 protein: CASSRTGETQYF
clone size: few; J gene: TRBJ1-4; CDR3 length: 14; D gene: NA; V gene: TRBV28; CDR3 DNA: TGTGCCAGCAGAGAAGGCGGGACTAATGAAAAACTGTTTTTT; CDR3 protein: CASREGGTNEKLFF
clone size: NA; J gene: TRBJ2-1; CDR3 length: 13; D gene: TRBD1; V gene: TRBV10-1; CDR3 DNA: TGCGCCAGGCAACAGGGGGGTGGGGATGAGCAGTTCTTC; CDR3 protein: CARQQGGGDEQFF
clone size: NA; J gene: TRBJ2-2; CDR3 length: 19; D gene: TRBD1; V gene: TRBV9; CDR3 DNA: TGTGCCAGCAGCGCCCCCTACCGCCCTAAGGGGGCAGGGTCCGGGGAGCTGTTTTTT; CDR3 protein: CASSAPYRPKGAGSGELFF
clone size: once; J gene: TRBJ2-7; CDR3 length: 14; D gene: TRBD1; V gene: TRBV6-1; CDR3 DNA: TGTGCCAGCAGTGAGAGGACAGGGGGCTACGAGCAGTACTTC; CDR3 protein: CASSERTGGYEQYF
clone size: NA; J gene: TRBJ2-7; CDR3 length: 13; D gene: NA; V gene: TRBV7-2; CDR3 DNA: TGTGCCAGCAGCTTCAGCGGACTTGGGGAGCAGTACTTC; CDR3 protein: CASSFSGLGEQYF
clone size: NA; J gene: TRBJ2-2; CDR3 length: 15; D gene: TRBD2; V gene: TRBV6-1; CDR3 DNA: TGTGCCAGCAGTGAAGCTAGCGGGCACACCGGGGAGCTGTTTTTT; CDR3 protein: CASSEASGHTGELFF
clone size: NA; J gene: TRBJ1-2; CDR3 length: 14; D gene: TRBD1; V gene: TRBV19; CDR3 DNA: TGTGCCAGTAGGCCTTACAGGGGTGACTATGGCTACACCTTC; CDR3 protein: CASRPYRGDYGYTF
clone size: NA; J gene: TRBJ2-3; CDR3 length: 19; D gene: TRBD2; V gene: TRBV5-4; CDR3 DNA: TGTGCCAGCAGCCTGCCGGGACTAGCGGGGGGAAGTGGCACAGATACGCAGTATTTT; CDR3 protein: CASSLPGLAGGSGTDTQYF
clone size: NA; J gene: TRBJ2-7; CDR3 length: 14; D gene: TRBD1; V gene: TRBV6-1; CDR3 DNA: TGTGCCAGCAGTGACCTTGGACAGGCCTACGAGCAGTACTTC; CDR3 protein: CASSDLGQAYEQYF
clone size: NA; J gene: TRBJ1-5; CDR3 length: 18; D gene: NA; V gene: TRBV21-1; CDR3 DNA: TGTGCCAGCAGCAAGGCCAGGGGGCCGCCACTCCACAATCAGCCCCAGCATTTT; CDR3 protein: CASSKARGPPLHNQPQHF
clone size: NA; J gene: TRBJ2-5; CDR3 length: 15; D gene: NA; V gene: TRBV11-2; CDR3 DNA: TGTGCCAGCAGCTTAGAGGTCAGGGCGCAAGAGACCCAGTACTTC; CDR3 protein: CASSLEVRAQETQYF
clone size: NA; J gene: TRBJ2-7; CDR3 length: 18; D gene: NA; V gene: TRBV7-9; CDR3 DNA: TGTGCCAGCAGCCATACCCCCGTGAGACTAGGAACTGTTTACGAGCAGTACTTC; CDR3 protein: CASSHTPVRLGTVYEQYF
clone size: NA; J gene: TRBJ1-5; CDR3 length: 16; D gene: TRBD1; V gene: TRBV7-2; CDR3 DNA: TGTGCCAGCAGCTCGACAGGGGCCGCGCTTATTCTGTCCCAGCATTTT; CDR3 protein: CASSSTGAALILSQHF
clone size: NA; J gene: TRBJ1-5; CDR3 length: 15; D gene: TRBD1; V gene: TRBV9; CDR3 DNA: TGTGCCAGCAGCGCAGAACAGGGGGCAGGTCAGCCCCAGCATTTT; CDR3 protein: CASSAEQGAGQPQHF
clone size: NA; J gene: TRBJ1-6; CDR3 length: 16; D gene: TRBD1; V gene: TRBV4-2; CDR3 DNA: TGTGCCAGCAGCCACCGAAGCCGGGACAGTGGTTCACCCCTCCACTTT; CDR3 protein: CASSHRSRDSGSPLHF
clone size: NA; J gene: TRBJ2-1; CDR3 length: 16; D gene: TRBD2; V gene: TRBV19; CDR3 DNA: TGTGCCAGTAGTCCCAGGGGCCAGCGGGGGTTAAATGAGCAGTTCTTC; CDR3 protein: CASSPRGQRGLNEQFF
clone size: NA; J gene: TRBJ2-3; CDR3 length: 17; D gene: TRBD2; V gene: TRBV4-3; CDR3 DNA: TGCGCCAGCAGCCAAGTCGTTAGCGGGGCCAGCACAGATACGCAGTATTTT; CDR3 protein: CASSQVVSGASTDTQYF
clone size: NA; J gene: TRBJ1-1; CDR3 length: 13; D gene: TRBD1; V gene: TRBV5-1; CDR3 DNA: TGCGCCAGTAAAGGACAGGGTAACACTGAAGCTTTCTTT; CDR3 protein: CASKGQGNTEAFF
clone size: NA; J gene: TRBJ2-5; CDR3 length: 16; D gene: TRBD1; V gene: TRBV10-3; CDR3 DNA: TGTGCCATCAGTGACCCTTTGGGGACAGGGTACGTGACCCAGTACTTC; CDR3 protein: CAISDPLGTGYVTQYF
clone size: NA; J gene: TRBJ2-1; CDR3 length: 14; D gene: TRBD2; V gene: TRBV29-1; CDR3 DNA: TGCAGCGTTGAAGTAGCGGGTGGGTACAATGAGCAGTTCTTC; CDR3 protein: CSVEVAGGYNEQFF
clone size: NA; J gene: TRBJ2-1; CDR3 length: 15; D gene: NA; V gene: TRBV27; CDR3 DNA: TGTGCCAGCAGTAAACATCCACCTTCCTACAATGAGCAGTTCTTC; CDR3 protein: CASSKHPPSYNEQFF
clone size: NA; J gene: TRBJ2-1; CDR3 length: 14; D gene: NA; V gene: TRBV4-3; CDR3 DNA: TGCGCCAGCAGCCAACAACAGGGTTACAATGAGCAGTTCTTC; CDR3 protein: CASSQQQGYNEQFF
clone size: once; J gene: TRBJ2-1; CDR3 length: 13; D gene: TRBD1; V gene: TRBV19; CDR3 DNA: TGTGCCAGTAGTGCCCGGACAGGGTATGAGCAGTTCTTC; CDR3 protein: CASSARTGYEQFF
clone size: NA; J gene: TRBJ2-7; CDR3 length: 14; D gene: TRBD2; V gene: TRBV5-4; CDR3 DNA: TGTGCCAGCAGGCCTAGCGGGAGCTCCTACGAGCAGTACTTC; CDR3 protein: CASRPSGSSYEQYF